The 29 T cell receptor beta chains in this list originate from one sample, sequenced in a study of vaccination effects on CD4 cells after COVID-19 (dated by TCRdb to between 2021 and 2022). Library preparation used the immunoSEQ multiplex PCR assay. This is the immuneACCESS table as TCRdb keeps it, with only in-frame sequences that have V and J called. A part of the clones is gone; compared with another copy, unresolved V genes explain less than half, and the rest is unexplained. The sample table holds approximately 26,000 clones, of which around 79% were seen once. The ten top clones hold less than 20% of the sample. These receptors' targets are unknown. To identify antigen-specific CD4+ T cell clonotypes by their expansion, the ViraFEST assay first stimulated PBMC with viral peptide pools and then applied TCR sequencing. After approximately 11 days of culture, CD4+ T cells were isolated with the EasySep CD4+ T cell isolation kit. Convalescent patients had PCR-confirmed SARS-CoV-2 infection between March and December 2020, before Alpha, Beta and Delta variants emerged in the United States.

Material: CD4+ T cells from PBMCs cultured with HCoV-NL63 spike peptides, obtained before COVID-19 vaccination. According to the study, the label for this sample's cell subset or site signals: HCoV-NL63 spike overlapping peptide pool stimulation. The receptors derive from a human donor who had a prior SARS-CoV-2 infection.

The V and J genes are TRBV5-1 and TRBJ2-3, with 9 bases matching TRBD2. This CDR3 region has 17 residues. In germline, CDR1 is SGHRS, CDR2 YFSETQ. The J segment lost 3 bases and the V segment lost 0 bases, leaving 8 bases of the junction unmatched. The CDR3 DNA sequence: TGCGCCAGCAGCTTGGGGGCTAGCGGGGATATAACAGATACGCAGTATTTT. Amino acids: CASSLGASGDITDTQYF. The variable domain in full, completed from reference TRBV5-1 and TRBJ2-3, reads KAGVTQTPRYLIKTRGQQVTLSCSPISGHRSVSWYQQTPGQGLQFLFEYFSETQRNKGNFPGRFSGRQFSNSRSEMNVSTLELGDSALYLCASSLGASGDITDTQYFGPGTRLTVL.

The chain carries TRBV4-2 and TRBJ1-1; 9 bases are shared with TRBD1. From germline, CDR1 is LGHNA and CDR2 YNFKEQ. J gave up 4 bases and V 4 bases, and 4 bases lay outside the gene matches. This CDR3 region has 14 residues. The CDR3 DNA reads TGTGCCAGCAGCCTTCGACAGGGGGTCACTGAAGCTTTCTTT. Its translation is CASSLRQGVTEAFF.

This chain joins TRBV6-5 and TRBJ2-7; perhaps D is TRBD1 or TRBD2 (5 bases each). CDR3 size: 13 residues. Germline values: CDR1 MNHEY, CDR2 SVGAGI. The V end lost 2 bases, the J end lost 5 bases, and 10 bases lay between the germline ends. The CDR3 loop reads CASSYRDGNEQYF. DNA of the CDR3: TGTGCCAGCAGTTACCGGGACGGAAACGAGCAGTACTTC.

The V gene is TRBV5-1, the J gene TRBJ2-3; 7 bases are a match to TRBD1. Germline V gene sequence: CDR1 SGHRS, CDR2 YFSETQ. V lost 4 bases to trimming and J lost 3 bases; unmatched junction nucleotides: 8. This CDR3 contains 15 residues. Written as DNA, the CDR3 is TGCGCCAGCAGCGCGGACGGGACAGTTACAGATACGCAGTATTTT. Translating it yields CASSADGTVTDTQYF.

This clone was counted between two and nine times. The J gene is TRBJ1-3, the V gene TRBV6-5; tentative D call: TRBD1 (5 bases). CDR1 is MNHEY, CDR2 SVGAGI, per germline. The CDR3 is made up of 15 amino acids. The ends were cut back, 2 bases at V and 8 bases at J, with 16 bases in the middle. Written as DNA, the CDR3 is TGTGCCAGCAGTTACGGGCGGCAGCGGGGGGACACCATATATTTT. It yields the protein CASSYGRQRGDTIYF.

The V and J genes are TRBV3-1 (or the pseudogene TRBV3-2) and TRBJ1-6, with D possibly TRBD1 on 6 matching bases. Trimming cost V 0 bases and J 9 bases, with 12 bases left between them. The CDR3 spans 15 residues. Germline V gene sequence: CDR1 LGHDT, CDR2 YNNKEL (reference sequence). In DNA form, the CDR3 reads TGTGCCAGCAGCCAAGAACAGGGCAAAGGTTCACCCCTCCACTTT. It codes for CASSQEQGKGSPLHF.

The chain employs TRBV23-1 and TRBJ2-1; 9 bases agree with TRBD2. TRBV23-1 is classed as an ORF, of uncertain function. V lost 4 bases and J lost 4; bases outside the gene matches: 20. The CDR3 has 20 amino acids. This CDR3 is CASSLRLAAHPTTPYNEQFF. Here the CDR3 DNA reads TGCGCCAGCAGTCTTCGACTAGCGGCCCACCCGACAACACCATACAATGAGCAGTTCTTC.

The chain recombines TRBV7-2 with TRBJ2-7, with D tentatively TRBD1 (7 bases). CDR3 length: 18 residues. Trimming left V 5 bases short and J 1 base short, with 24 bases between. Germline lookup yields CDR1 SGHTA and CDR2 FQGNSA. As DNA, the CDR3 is TGTGCCAGCAGCCCCCGAGGGGGGTTGTGGGACAGATCCTACGAGCAGTACTTC. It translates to CASSPRGGLWDRSYEQYF.

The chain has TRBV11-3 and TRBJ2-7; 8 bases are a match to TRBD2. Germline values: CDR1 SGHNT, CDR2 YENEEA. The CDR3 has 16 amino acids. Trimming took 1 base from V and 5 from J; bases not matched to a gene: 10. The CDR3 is CASSLASSGSNHEQYF. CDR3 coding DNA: TGTGCCAGCAGCTTAGCATCGAGCGGGAGTAACCACGAGCAGTACTTC. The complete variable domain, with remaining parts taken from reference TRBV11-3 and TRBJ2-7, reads EAGVVQSPRYKIIEKKQPVAFWCNPISGHNTLYWYLQNLGQGPELLIRYENEEAVDDSQLPKDRFSAERLKGVDSTLKIQPAELGDSAVYLCASSLASSGSNHEQYFGPGTRLTVT.

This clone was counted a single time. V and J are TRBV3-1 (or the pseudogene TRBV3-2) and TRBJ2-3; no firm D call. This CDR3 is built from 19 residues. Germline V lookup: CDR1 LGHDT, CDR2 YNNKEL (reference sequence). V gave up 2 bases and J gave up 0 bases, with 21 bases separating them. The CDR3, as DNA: TGTGCCAGCAGCCAATACCTCGACGCCGGGTATCCTAGCACAGATACGCAGTATTTT. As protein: CASSQYLDAGYPSTDTQYF.

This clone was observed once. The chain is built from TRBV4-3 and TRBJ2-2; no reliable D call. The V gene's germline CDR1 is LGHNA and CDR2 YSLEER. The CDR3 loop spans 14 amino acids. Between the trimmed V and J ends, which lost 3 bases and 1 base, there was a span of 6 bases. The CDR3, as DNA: TGCGCCAGCAGCCAGCAACAGAACACCGGGGAGCTGTTTTTT. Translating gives CASSQQQNTGELFF.

DNA for the CDR3: TGTGCCAGCAGCTTACAAGGGGGTGAAGAGACCCAGTACTTC. The encoded protein is CASSLQGGEETQYF. This chain joins TRBV7-2 and TRBJ2-5, with D possibly TRBD1 on 6 matching bases. CDR1 SGHTA and CDR2 FQGNSA come from the germline V gene. This CDR3 has 14 residues. Deletions cut 2 bases from V and 3 bases from J, with 10 bases between. The full variable domain, completed using reference TRBV7-2 and TRBJ2-5, is GAGVSQSPSNKVTEKGKDVELRCDPISGHTALYWYRQSLGQGLEFLIYFQGNSAPDKSGLPSDRFSAERTGGSVSTLTIQRTQQEDSAVYLCASSLQGGEETQYFGPGTRLLVL.

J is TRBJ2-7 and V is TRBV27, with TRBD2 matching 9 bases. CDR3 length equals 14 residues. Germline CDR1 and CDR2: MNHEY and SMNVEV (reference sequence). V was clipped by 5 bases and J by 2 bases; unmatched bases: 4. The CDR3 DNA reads TGTGCCAGCAGTCCGACTAGCGGAACCTACGAGCAGTACTTC. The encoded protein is CASSPTSGTYEQYF.

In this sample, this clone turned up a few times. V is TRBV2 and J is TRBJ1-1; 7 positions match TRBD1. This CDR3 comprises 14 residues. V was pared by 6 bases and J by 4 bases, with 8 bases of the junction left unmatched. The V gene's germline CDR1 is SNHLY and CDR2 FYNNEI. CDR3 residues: CASRVDRVGTEAFF. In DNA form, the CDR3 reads TGTGCCAGCAGGGTAGACAGGGTAGGCACTGAAGCTTTCTTT.

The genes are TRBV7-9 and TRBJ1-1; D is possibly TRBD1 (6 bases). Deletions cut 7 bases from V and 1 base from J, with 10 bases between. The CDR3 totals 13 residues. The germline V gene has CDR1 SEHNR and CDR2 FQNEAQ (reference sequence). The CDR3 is CASKAGANTEAFF. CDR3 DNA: TGTGCCAGCAAGGCAGGGGCGAACACTGAAGCTTTCTTT.

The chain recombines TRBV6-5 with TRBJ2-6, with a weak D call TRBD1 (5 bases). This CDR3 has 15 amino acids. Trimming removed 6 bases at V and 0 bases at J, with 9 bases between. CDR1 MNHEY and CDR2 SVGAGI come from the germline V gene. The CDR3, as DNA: TGTGCCAGCAGAACAGGAAACTCTGGGGCCAACGTCCTGACTTTC. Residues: CASRTGNSGANVLTF.

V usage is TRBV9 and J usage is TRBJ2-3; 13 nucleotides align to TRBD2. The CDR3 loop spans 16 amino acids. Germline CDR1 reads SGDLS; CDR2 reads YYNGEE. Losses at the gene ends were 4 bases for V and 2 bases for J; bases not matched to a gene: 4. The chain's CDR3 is CASSMGLAGPTDTQYF. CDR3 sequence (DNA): TGTGCCAGCAGCATGGGACTAGCGGGACCCACAGATACGCAGTATTTT. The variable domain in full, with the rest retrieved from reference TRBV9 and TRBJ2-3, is DSGVTQTPKHLITATGQRVTLRCSPRSGDLSVYWYQQSLDQGLQFLIQYYNGEERAKGNILERFSAQQFPDLHSELNLSSLELGDSALYFCASSMGLAGPTDTQYFGPGTRLTVL.

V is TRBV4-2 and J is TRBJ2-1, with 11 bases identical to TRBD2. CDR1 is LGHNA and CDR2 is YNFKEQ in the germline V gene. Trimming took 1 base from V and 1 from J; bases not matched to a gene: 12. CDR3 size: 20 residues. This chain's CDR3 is CASSQVSLAGGRTSYNEQFF. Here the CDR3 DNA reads TGTGCCAGCAGCCAAGTCTCGCTAGCGGGGGGCCGAACATCCTACAATGAGCAGTTCTTC.

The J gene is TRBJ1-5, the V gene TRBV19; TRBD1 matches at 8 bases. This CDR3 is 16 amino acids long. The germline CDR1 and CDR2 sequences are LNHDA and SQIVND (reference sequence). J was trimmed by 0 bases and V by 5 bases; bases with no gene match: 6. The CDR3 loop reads CASSSRGTGSNQPQHF. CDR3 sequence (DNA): TGTGCCAGTAGTTCACGGGGGACAGGTAGCAATCAGCCCCAGCATTTT.

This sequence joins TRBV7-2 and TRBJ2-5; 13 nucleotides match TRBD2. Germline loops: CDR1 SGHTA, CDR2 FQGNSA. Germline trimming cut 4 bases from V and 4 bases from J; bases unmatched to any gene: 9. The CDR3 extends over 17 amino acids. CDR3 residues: CASSSGLAGVMGETQYF. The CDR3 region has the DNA TGTGCCAGCAGCTCCGGACTAGCGGGAGTAATGGGAGAGACCCAGTACTTC.

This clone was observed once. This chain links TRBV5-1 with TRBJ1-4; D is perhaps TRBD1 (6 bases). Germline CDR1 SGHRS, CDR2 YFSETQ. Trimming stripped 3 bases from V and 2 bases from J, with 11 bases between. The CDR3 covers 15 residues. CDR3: CASSSTGSTNEKLFF. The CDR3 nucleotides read TGCGCCAGCAGCTCAACAGGGAGCACTAATGAAAAACTGTTTTTT.

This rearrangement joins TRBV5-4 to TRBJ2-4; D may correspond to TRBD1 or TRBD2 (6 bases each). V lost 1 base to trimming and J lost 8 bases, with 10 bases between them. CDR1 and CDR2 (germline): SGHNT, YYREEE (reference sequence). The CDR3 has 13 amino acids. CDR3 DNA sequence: TGTGCCAGCAGCTTGAACAGGGAGGACATTCAGTACTTC. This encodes CASSLNREDIQYF.

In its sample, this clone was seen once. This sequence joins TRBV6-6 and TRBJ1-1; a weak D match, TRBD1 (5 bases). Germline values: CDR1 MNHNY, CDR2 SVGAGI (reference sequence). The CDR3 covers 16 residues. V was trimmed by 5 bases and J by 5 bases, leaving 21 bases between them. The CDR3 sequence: CASSPGTTGGLTEAFF. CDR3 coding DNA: TGTGCCAGCAGTCCAGGGACCACCGGGGGGTTGACTGAAGCTTTCTTT.

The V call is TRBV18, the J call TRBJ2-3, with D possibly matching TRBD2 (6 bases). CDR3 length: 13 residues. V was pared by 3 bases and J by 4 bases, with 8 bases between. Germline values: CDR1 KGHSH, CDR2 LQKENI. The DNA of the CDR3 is TGTGCCAGCTCACCCGGGACTGCAGATACGCAGTATTTT. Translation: CASSPGTADTQYF.

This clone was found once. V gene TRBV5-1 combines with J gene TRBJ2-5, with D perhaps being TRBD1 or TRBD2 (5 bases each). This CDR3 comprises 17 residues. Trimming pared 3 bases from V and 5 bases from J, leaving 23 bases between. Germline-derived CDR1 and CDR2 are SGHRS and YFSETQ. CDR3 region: CASSSPPGQPFGETQYF. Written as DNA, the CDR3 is TGCGCCAGCAGCTCTCCACCGGGGCAGCCGTTCGGGGAGACCCAGTACTTC.

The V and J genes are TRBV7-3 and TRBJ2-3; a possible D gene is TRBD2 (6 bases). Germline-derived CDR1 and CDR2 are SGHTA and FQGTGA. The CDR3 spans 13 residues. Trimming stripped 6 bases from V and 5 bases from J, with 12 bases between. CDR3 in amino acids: CASSQTSVDTQYF. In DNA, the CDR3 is TGTGCCAGCAGTCAGACTAGTGTAGATACGCAGTATTTT.

As DNA, the CDR3 is TGTGCCAGCAGCCCGAATTCTGGGGTGCGAGAGACCCAGTACTTC. It yields the protein CASSPNSGVRETQYF. This chain links TRBV7-8 with TRBJ2-5; D is uncertain. With 5 bases removed from V and 4 bases from J, the gap between germline ends came to 17 bases. The CDR3 totals 15 residues. Germline V gene lookup returns CDR1 SGHVS and CDR2 FQNEAQ.

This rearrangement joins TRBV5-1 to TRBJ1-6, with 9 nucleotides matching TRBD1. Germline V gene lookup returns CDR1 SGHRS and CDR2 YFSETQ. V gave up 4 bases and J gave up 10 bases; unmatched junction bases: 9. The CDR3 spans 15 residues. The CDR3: CASSTMDRGRSPLHF. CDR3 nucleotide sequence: TGCGCCAGCAGCACCATGGACAGGGGAAGGTCACCCCTCCACTTT.

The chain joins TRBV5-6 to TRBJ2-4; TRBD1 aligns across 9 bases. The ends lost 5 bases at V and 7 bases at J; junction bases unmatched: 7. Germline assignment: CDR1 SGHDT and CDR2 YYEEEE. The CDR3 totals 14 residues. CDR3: CASRQAGTGNIQYF. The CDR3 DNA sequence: TGTGCCAGCAGACAGGCCGGGACAGGGAACATTCAGTACTTC.